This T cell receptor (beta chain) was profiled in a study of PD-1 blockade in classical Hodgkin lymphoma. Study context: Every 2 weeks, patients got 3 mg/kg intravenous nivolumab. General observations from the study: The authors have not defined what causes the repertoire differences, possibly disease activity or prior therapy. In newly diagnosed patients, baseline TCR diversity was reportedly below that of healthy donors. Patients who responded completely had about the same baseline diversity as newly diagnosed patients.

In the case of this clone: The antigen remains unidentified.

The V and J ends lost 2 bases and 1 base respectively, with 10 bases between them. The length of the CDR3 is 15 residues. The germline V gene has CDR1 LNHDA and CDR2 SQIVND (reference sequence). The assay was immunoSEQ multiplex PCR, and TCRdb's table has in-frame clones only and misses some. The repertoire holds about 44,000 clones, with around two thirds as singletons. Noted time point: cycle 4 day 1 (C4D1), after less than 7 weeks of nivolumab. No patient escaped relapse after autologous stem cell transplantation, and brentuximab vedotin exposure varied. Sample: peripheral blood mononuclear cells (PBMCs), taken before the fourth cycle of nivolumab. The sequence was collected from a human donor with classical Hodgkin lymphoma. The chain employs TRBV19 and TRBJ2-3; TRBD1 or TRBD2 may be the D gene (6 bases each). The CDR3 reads CASSIMRGGTDTQYF. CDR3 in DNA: TGTGCCAGTAGTATAATGAGGGGGGGCACAGATACGCAGTATTTT.